What follows describes a single T cell receptor (beta chain). Its cognate antigen is unknown. Method: immunoSEQ multiplex PCR; TCRdb's copy keeps in-frame clones and lacks some. Of roughly 120,000 clones in the sample, 70% to 90% were seen once. V shed 4 bases and J shed 8 bases, with 11 bases lying between them. The CDR3 contains 12 residues. Germline CDR1 and CDR2: SEHNR and FQNEAQ (reference sequence). This sample was taken from a study of T cell responses to AZD1222 COVID-19 vaccine. General study points: Repertoires were obtained solely post-peak T cell response. Mapped onto spike, vaccine-associated CD4 TCRs spanned it and were dominant at 160-218 and 743-854.

The starting material was peripheral blood, obtained 28 days after the second AZD1222 dose. This clonotype originated in an adult who received the AZD1222 COVID-19 vaccine. V and J are TRBV7-9 and TRBJ1-1; D not certain. The DNA for the CDR3 is TGTGCCAGCAGCTCCGACACTCCCGAAGCTTTCTTT. It translates to CASSSDTPEAFF.